The source of this T cell receptor (beta chain) is a study of cytomegalovirus exposure and HLA in healthy donors. On the study more broadly: There were 75 million to 95 million unique TCRs (from HLA-typed donors) in an early data release. The study's findings and limits: Donors were assumed by presence/absence analyses to have roughly uniform sequencing depth.

The PCR ran on 60 Vbeta and 13 Jbeta primers. Produced via immunoSEQ multiplex PCR; TCRdb's table is partial and in-frame only. The table has 150,000 to 200,000 clones, 12% seen once. As to this clone: Its target is not known.

The TCR comes from a man aged 45-65 years in good health and CMV-seropositive. Sequencing was performed on PBMCs.

Here the CDR3 reads CASSEEKGAASGYTF. The CDR3, as DNA: TGTGCCAGCAGCGAAGAGAAGGGAGCGGCAAGTGGCTACACCTTC. This chain links TRBV7-8 with TRBJ1-2; D remains ambiguous. V lost 5 bases and J 7 bases, leaving 20 bases between the germline ends. CDR1 and CDR2 (germline): SGHVS, FQNEAQ. The CDR3 contains 15 residues.